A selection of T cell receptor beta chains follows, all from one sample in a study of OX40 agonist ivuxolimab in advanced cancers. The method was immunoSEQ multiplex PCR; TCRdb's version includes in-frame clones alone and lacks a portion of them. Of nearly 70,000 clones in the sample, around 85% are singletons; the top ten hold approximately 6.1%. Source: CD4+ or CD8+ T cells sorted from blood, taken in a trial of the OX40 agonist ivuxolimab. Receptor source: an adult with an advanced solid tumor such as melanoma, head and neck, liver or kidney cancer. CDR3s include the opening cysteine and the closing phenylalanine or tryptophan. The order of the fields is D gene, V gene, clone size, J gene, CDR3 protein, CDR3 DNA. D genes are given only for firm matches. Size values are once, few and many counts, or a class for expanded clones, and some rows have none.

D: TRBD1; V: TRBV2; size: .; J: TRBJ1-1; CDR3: CASRRGQRATEAFF; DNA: TGTGCCAGCAGGAGGGGACAGCGAGCCACTGAAGCTTTCTTT
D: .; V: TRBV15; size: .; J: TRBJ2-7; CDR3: CATSRDRGTYEQYF; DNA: TGTGCCACCAGCAGAGACAGGGGAACCTACGAGCAGTACTTC
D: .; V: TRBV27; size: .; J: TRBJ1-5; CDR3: CASSPQGWFEPQHF; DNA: TGTGCCAGCAGCCCCCAGGGTTGGTTCGAGCCCCAGCATTTT
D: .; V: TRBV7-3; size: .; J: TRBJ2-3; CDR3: CASSLRAGPTDTQYF; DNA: TGTGCCAGCAGCTTAAGGGCGGGGCCCACAGATACGCAGTATTTT
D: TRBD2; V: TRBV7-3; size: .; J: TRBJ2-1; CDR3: CASSLQRASGSWTYNEQFF; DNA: TGTGCCAGCAGCTTACAAAGGGCTAGCGGGTCGTGGACTTACAATGAGCAGTTCTTC
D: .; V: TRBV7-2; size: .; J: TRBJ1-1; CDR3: CASSLVRGDTEAFF; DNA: TGTGCCAGCAGCTTAGTGAGGGGTGACACTGAAGCTTTCTTT
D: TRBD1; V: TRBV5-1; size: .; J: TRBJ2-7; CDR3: CASSWGTGVYEQYF; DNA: TGCGCCAGCAGCTGGGGGACAGGGGTCTACGAGCAGTACTTC
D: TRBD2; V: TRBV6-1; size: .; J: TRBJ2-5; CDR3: CASSEGPLAGQETQYF; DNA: TGTGCCAGCAGTGAAGGACCTCTAGCGGGACAAGAGACCCAGTACTTC
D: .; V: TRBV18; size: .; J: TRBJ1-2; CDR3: CASSRALTGSGYGYTF; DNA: TGTGCCAGCTCGCGAGCCCTGACAGGCTCGGGCTATGGCTACACCTTC
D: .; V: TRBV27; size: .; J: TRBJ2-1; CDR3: CASREWGPGDNEQFF; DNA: TGTGCCAGCAGGGAATGGGGACCGGGAGACAATGAGCAGTTCTTC
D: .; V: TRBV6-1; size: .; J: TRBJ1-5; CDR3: CASSSPASNQPQHF; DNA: TGTGCCAGCAGCTCCCCGGCTAGCAATCAGCCCCAGCATTTT
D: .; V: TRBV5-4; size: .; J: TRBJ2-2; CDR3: CASSLAGGLGGELFF; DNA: TGTGCCAGCAGCTTGGCCGGGGGGCTTGGCGGGGAGCTGTTTTTT
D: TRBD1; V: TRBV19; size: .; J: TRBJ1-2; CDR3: CASRPTWTGGYTF; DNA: TGTGCCAGTAGACCTACGTGGACAGGCGGCTACACCTTC
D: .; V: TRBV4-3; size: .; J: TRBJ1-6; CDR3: CASSQEVLSSYNSPLHF; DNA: TGCGCCAGCAGCCAAGAGGTCCTGAGCTCCTATAATTCACCCCTCCACTTT
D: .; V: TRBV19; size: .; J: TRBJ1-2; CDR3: CASSIAGENYGYTF; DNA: TGTGCCAGTAGTATAGCAGGAGAGAACTATGGCTACACCTTC
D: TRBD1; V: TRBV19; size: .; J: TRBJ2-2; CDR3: CASRGQTNTGELFF; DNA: TGTGCCAGTAGGGGACAGACGAACACCGGGGAGCTGTTTTTT
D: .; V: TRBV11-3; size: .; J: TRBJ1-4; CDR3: CASSPSLRVGPSNEKLFF; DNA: TGTGCCAGCAGCCCAAGCCTGAGGGTTGGGCCGAGTAATGAAAAACTGTTTTTT
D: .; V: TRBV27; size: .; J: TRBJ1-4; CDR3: CASSLVDREKLFF; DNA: TGTGCCAGCAGTTTGGTTGACAGGGAAAAACTGTTTTTT
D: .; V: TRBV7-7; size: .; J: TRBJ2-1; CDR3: CASSLGGGSDEQFF; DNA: TGTGCTAGCAGCTTAGGGGGGGGGAGTGATGAGCAGTTCTTC
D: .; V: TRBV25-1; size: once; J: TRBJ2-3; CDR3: CASRSHTDTQYF; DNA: TGTGCCAGCAGGTCCCACACAGATACGCAGTATTTT
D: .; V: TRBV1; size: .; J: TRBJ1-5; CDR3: CTSSQEGIAAGAQDNQPQHF; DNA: TGCACCAGCAGCCAAGAAGGGATAGCGGCCGGGGCCCAGGACAATCAGCCCCAGCATTTT
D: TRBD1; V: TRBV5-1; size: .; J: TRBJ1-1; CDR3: CASSLLQGEDTEAFF; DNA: TGCGCCAGCAGCTTACTTCAGGGGGAAGATACTGAAGCTTTCTTT
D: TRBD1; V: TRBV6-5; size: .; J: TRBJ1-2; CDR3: CATFGTGEYYGYTF; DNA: TGTGCCACCTTCGGGACAGGGGAGTACTATGGCTACACCTTC
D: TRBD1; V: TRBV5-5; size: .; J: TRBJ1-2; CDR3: CASSLDDRGQVGYTF; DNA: TGTGCCAGCAGCTTAGACGACAGGGGCCAAGTTGGCTACACCTTC
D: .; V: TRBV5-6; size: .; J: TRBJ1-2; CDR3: CASSLGITGIGGYTF; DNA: TGTGCCAGCAGCTTGGGAATAACAGGGATTGGAGGCTACACCTTC
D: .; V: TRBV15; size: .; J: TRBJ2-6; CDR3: CATSNQGYGANVLTF; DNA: TGTGCCACCAGCAATCAAGGGTATGGGGCCAACGTCCTGACTTTC
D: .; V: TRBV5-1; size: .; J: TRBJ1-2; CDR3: CASSLDPTYYGYTF; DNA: TGCGCCAGCAGCTTGGACCCGACCTACTATGGCTACACCTTC
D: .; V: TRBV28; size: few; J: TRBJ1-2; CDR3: CASTKGISGYTF; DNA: TGTGCCAGCACGAAGGGAATAAGTGGCTACACCTTC
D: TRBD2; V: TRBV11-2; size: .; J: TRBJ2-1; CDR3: CASSLSGGSYNEQFF; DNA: TGTGCCAGCAGCCTCAGCGGGGGTAGCTACAATGAGCAGTTCTTC
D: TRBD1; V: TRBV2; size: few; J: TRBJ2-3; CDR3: CASNRQGPRDTQYF; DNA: TGTGCCAGCAACAGACAGGGTCCTCGGGATACGCAGTATTTT
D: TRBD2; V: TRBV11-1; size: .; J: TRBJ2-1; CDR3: CASSDYSAGGANEQFF; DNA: TGTGCCAGCAGCGACTACTCGGCGGGGGGGGCTAATGAGCAGTTCTTC
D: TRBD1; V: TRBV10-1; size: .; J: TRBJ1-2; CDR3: CASSETGQGFGIDYGYTF; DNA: TGCGCCAGCAGTGAGACCGGACAGGGGTTTGGTATAGACTATGGCTACACCTTC
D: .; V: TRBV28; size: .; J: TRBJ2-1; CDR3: CASGNLVVTSNEQFF; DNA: TGTGCCAGCGGTAACTTAGTTGTGACTAGCAATGAGCAGTTCTTC
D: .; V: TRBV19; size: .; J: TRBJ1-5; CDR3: CASSIQPNSNQPQHF; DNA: TGTGCCAGTAGTATACAGCCGAATAGCAATCAGCCCCAGCATTTT
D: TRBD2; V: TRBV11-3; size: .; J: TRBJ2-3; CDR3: CASSPRGSKDTQYF; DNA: TGTGCCAGCAGCCCCCGCGGGAGCAAGGATACGCAGTATTTT
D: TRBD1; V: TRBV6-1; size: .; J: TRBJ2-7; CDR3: CASFGTGGYEQYF; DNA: TGTGCCAGCTTCGGGACAGGGGGTTACGAGCAGTACTTC
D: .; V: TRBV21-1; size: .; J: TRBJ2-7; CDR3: CASSPRATGCSYEQYF; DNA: TGTGCCAGCAGCCCTCGAGCTACAGGGTGCTCCTACGAGCAGTACTTC
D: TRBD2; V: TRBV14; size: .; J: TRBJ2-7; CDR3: CASSQAQRGAYEQYF; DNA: TGTGCCAGCAGCCAAGCTCAGCGGGGGGCCTACGAGCAGTACTTC
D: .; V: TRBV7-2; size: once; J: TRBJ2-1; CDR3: CASSLSSQGWNEQFF; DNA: TGTGCCAGCAGCTTGTCGAGCCAGGGGTGGAATGAGCAGTTCTTC
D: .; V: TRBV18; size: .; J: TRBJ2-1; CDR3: CASSRHAGEAYNEQFF; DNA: TGTGCCAGCTCCCGGCACGCAGGGGAAGCTTACAATGAGCAGTTCTTC
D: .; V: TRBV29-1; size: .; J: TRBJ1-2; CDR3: CSVGSLPRQNTF; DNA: TGCAGCGTTGGGTCTTTACCCCGACAGAACACCTTC
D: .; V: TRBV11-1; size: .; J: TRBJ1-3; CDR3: CASSQQFSGNTIYF; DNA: TGTGCCAGCAGCCAGCAGTTCTCTGGAAACACCATATATTTT
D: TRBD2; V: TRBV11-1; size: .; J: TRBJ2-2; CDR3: CASSSGSGIAGELFF; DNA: TGTGCCAGCAGCTCGGGTAGCGGGATCGCCGGGGAGCTGTTTTTT
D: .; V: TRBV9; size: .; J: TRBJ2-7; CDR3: CASSVGGRTDYEQYF; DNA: TGTGCCAGCAGCGTGGGCGGCAGGACGGACTACGAGCAGTACTTC
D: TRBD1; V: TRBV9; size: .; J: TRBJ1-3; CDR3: CASSVEQGNTIYF; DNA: TGTGCCAGCAGCGTAGAACAGGGGAACACCATATATTTT
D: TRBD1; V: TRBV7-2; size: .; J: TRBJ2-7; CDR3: CASSSRGTGDAVGYEQYF; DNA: TGTGCCAGCAGCAGCAGGGGGACAGGGGATGCGGTAGGCTACGAGCAGTACTTC
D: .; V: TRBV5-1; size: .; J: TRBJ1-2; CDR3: CASSLGAENYGYTF; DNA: TGCGCCAGCAGCTTGGGGGCGGAGAACTATGGCTACACCTTC
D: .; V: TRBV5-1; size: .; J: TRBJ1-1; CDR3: CASSFQGSGNTEAFF; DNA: TGCGCCAGCAGCTTCCAAGGCTCGGGGAACACTGAAGCTTTCTTT
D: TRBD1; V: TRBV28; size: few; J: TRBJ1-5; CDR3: CASSFPPGGSNQPQHF; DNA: TGTGCCAGCAGTTTTCCTCCAGGGGGTAGCAATCAGCCCCAGCATTTT
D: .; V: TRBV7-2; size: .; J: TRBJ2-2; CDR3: CASSFGRVSTGELFF; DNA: TGTGCCAGCAGCTTTGGGCGGGTATCTACCGGGGAGCTGTTTTTT
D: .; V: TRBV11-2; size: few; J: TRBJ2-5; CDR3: CASSLGGRPQETQYF; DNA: TGTGCCAGCAGCTTAGGAGGGCGGCCTCAAGAGACCCAGTACTTC
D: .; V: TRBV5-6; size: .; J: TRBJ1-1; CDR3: CASSRLGPPDYTEAFF; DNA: TGTGCCAGCAGTAGACTGGGTCCGCCGGATTACACTGAAGCTTTCTTT
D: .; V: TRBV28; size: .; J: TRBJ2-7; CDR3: CASSLIYEQYF; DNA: TGTGCCAGCAGTTTAATCTACGAGCAGTACTTC
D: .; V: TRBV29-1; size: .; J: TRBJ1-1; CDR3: CSVVDGLNTEAFF; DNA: TGCAGCGTTGTAGACGGATTGAACACTGAAGCTTTCTTT
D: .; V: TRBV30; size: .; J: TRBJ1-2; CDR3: CAWRSGAPFNGYGYTF; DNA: TGTGCCTGGAGGTCCGGTGCGCCGTTCAATGGATATGGCTACACCTTC
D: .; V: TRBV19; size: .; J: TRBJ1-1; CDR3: CATIGNTEAFF; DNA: TGTGCCACCATAGGGAACACTGAAGCTTTCTTT
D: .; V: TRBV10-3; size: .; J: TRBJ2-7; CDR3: CAISSVGGSYEQYF; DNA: TGTGCCATCAGCTCAGTGGGGGGCAGCTACGAGCAGTACTTC
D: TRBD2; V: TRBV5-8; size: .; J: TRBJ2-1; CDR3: CASTIRTSGGLEQFF; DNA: TGTGCCAGCACCATTCGGACTAGCGGGGGTCTTGAGCAGTTCTTC
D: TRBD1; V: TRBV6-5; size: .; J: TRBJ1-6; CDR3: CASSYRTGRNNSPLHF; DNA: TGTGCCAGCAGTTACCGGACAGGGAGGAATAATTCACCCCTCCACTTT